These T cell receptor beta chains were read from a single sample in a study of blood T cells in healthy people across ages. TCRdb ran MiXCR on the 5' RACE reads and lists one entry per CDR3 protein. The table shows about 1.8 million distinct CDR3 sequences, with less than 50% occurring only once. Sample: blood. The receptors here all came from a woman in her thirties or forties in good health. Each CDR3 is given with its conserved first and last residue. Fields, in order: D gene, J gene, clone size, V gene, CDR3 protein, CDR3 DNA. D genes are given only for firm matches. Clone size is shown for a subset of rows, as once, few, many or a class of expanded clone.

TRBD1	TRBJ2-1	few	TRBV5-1	CASSRAGGSREQFF	TGCGCCAGCTCGCGGGCAGGGGGCTCGAGGGAGCAGTTCTTC
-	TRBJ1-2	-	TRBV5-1	CASSLGVGSNYGYTF	TGCGCCAGCAGCCTGGGAGTCGGCAGTAACTATGGCTACACCTTC
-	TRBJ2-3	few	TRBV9	CASSVGYGTDTQYF	TGTGCCAGCAGCGTGGGATATGGCACAGATACGCAGTATTTT
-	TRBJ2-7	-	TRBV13	CASSLATLGQGSIYEQYF	TGTGCCAGCAGCTTAGCCACGCTAGGGCAGGGGAGTATCTACGAGCAGTACTTC
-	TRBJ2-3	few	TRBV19	CASSMFSGDTQYF	TGTGCCAGTAGTATGTTTAGCGGTGATACGCAGTATTTT
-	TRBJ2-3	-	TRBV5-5	CASSLGTTPSADTQYF	TGTGCCAGCAGCTTGGGGACCACACCTTCAGCAGATACGCAGTATTTT
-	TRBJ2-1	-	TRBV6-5	CASSYSMGEEINEQFF	TGTGCCAGCAGTTACTCTATGGGTGAGGAAATCAATGAGCAGTTCTTC
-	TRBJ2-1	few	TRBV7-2	CASSSANNAQFF	TGTGCCAGCAGCTCGGCTAACAATGCGCAGTTCTTC
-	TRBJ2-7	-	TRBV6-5	CASILHGEAFYEQYF	TGTGCCAGCATTCTACACGGAGAAGCATTCTACGAGCAGTACTTC
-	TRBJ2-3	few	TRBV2	CASSGQGGGDTQYF	TGTGCCAGCAGTGGACAGGGAGGTGGAGATACGCAGTATTTT
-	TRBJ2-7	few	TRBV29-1	CSVEEGQRYEQYF	TGCAGCGTTGAGGAAGGACAGCGCTACGAGCAGTACTTC
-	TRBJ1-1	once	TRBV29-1	CSVDANTEAFF	TGCAGCGTTGATGCGAACACTGAAGCTTTCTTT
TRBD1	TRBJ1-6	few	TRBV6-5	CASSYANTPGQGAIHF	TGTGCCAGCAGTTACGCGAATACCCCGGGACAGGGGGCCATCCACTTT
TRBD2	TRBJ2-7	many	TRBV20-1	CSASPSTSSLYEQYF	TGCAGTGCTAGCCCGTCGACTAGCTCCCTCTACGAGCAGTACTTC
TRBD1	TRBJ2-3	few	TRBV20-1	CSAFFLRGRDRGTDTQYF	TGCAGTGCTTTTTTTCTTCGGGGGAGGGACAGGGGAACGGATACGCAGTATTTT
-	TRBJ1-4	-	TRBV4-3	CASSQDRGRRNEKLFF	TGCGCCAGCAGCCAAGATCGTGGCAGGCGTAATGAAAAACTGTTTTTT
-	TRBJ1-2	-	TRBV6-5	CASSYLGSRKGFGGYTF	TGTGCCAGCAGTTATTTGGGGAGTCGGAAAGGTTTCGGAGGCTACACCTTC
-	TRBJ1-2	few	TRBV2	CASSAMGRVRYTF	TGTGCCAGCAGTGCCATGGGGCGAGTCCGCTACACCTTC
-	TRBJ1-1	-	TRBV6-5	CASSYSTRTLQDTEAFF	TGTGCCAGCAGTTACTCAACGAGGACGCTCCAGGACACTGAAGCTTTCTTT
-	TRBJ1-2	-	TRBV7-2	CASSVRGAGSGYTF	TGTGCCAGCAGCGTAAGGGGCGCCGGGAGTGGCTACACCTTC
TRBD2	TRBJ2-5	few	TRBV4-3	CASSQRVLAGDGTETQYF	TGCGCCAGCAGCCAACGGGTACTAGCGGGGGATGGGACGGAGACCCAGTACTTC
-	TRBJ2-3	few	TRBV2	CASSEAWASTDTQYF	TGTGCCAGCAGTGAAGCGTGGGCGAGCACAGATACGCAGTATTTT
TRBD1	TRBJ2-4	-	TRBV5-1	CASSGGQGAIRNIQYF	TGCGCCAGCAGCGGAGGACAGGGGGCGATTCGCAACATTCAGTACTTC
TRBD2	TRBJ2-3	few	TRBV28	CASSVGGASGSTDTQYF	TGTGCCAGCAGTGTCGGGGGGGCATCAGGTAGCACAGATACGCAGTATTTT
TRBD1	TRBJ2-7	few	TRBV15	CATSRDIVQGNGQYF	TGTGCCACCAGCAGAGATATAGTACAGGGGAACGGGCAGTACTTC
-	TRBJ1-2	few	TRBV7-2	CASSLYRASFYTF	TGTGCCAGCAGCCTCTACAGGGCGAGCTTCTACACCTTC
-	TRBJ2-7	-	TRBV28	CASSSGRWSEQYF	TGTGCCAGCAGTTCGGGACGGTGGTCAGAGCAGTACTTC
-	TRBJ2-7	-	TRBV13	CASSSEWRGRSYEQYF	TGTGCCAGCAGCTCCGAGTGGAGGGGGAGGTCCTACGAGCAGTACTTC
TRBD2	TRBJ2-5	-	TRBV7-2	CASSQTSGVKETQYF	TGTGCCAGCAGCCAGACTAGCGGGGTAAAAGAGACCCAGTACTTC
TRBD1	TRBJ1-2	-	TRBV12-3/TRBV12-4	CASSRTGTGLGYGYTF	TGTGCCAGCAGTCGGACCGGGACAGGGCTGGGCTATGGCTACACCTTC
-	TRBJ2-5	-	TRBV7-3	CASSHMAGSQETQYF	TGTGCCAGCAGCCATATGGCAGGCTCCCAAGAGACCCAGTACTTC
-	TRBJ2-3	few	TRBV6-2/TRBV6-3	CASSAVLSTDTQYF	TGTGCCAGCTCCGCGGTCCTAAGCACAGATACGCAGTATTTT
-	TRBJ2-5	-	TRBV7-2	CASSLVFVAPETQYF	TGTGCCAGCAGCTTAGTTTTTGTCGCGCCAGAGACCCAGTACTTC
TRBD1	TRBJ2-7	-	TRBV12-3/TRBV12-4	CASSLGRGQVSYEQYF	TGTGCCAGCAGTTTAGGAAGGGGGCAGGTCTCCTACGAGCAGTACTTC
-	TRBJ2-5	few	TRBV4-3	CASSQGGSSFGGFDPQYF	TGCGCCAGCAGCCAAGGAGGATCCTCCTTCGGAGGGTTCGACCCCCAGTACTTC
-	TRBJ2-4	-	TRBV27	CASSPVAATGGIQYF	TGTGCCAGCAGTCCGGTAGCGGCCACAGGAGGCATTCAGTACTTC
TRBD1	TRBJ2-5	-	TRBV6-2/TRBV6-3	CASHPGGLETQYF	TGTGCCAGCCATCCAGGGGGCTTGGAGACCCAGTACTTC
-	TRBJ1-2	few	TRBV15	CATSRDSGDYGYTF	TGTGCCACCAGCAGAGATTCAGGGGACTATGGCTACACCTTC
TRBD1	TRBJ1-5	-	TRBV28	CASRLAQGVPLNQPQHF	TGTGCCAGCAGGTTAGCACAGGGGGTCCCCTTGAATCAGCCCCAGCATTTT
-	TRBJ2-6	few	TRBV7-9	CASSSQDGTGANVLTF	TGTGCCAGCAGCTCACAGGACGGGACTGGGGCCAACGTCCTGACTTTC
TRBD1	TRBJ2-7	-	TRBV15	CATSRVGTASYEQYF	TGTGCCACCAGCAGAGTTGGGACAGCCTCCTACGAGCAGTACTTC
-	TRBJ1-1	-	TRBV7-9	CASSLVRDYEAFF	TGTGCCAGCAGCTTAGTGAGGGATTACGAAGCTTTCTTT
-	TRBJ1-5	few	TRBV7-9	CASSLGAAGDSFGQPQHF	TGTGCCAGCAGCTTAGGTGCCGCCGGGGATTCATTTGGTCAGCCCCAGCATTTT
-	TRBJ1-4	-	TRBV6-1	CASSEALGREWSGEKLFF	TGTGCCAGCAGTGAAGCGCTGGGCAGGGAGTGGAGTGGGGAAAAACTGTTTTTT